The next 4 T cell receptor beta chains were all read from a single sample in a study of T cells after yellow fever vaccination. Via MiXCR, TCRdb re-called the 5' RACE reads, giving one row per CDR3 protein. The sample contains some 160,000 distinct CDR3 sequences, approximately 10% of which appear only once. The sequencing used CD8+ T cells sorted from PBMCs, collected 45 days after the yellow fever booster vaccination. Receptors originate from a man younger than 30 who received the YFV17D yellow fever vaccine.

This clonotype came up a few times. CDR3 residues: CASSLDGATTNEKLFF. CDR3 bases: TGTGCCAGCTCACTCGACGGGGCGACAACTAATGAAAAACTGTTTTTT. The chain uses TRBV18 and TRBJ1-4; D is possibly TRBD1 (5 bases). The germline CDR1 and CDR2 sequences are KGHSH and LQKENI. The V end lost 4 bases, the J end lost 0 bases, and 12 bases lay between the germline ends. The CDR3 contains 16 residues.

This clonotype has only a few counts. The chain uses TRBV6-2 or TRBV6-3 and TRBJ2-7, with no clear D. The CDR3 is 14 amino acids. Trimming cost V 0 bases and J 2 bases, with 8 bases left between them. Germline V gene lookup returns CDR1 MNHEY and CDR2 SVGEGT. This chain's CDR3 is CASSYSVETYEQYV. The CDR3 DNA sequence: TGTGCCAGCAGTTACTCGGTGGAGACCTACGAGCAGTACGTC.

The chain joins TRBV7-6 to TRBJ2-2; D might be TRBD1 (5 bases). The CDR3 has 17 residues. Germline lookup yields CDR1 SGHVS and CDR2 FNYEAQ. The V and J ends lost 5 bases and 0 bases respectively, with 16 bases between them. The CDR3 DNA sequence: TGTGCCAGCAGCCCCTCCAATTGGGGCACGAACACCGGGGAGCTGTTTTTT. This gives the protein CASSPSNWGTNTGELFF.

This sequence joins TRBV5-1 and TRBJ2-1; 9 bases align to TRBD1. Looked up from germline, CDR1 is SGHRS and CDR2 is YFSETQ. V lost 2 bases, J lost 8 bases, and 8 bases stayed unmatched. The CDR3 covers 15 residues. The CDR3 DNA reads TGCGCCAGCAGCTTCTCCGGGACAGGGTTCGATGAGCAGTTCTTC. It translates to CASSFSGTGFDEQFF.